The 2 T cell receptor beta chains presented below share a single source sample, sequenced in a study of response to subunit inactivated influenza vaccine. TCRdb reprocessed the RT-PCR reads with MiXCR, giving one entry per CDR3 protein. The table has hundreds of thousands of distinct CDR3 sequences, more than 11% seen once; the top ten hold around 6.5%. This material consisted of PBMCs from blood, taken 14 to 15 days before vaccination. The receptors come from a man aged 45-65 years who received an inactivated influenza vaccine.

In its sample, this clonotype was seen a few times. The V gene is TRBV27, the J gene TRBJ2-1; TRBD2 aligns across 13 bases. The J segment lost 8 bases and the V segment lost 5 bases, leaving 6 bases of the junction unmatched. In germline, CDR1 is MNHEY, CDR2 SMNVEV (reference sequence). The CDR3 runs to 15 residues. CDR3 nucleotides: TGTGCCAGCAGTATTCGACTAGCGGGGGGCCATGAGCAGTTCTTC. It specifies CASSIRLAGGHEQFF.

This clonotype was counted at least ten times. This CDR3 reads CASSLENWRGREGYTF. CDR3 in DNA: TGTGCCAGCAGCTTAGAGAATTGGCGGGGCAGGGAAGGCTACACCTTC. The chain joins TRBV7-2 to TRBJ1-2; possible D gene TRBD1, 5 bases. The CDR3 sequence is 16 residues long. Germline lookup yields CDR1 SGHTA and CDR2 FQGNSA. The V gene lost 1 base and the J gene lost 8 bases, with 20 bases spanning the gap.